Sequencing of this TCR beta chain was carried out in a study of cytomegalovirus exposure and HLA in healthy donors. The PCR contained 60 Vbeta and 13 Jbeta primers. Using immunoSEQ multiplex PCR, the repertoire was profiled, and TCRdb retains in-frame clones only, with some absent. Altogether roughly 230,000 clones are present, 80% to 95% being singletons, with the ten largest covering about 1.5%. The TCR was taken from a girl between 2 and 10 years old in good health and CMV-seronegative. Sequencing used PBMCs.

The CDR3 spells CAWSAPMGRGISNDSGEYIYTQYF. DNA of the CDR3: TGTGCCTGGAGTGCCCCAATGGGCAGGGGAATATCAAACGATAGCGGGGAATATATATATACGCAGTATTTT. This sequence joins TRBV30 and TRBJ2-3, with 8 bases aligning to TRBD2. Germline CDR1 is GTSNPN and CDR2 is SVGIG (reference sequence). This CDR3 is built from 24 residues. Trimming removed 1 base from V and 7 bases from J; junction bases left unmatched: 37.